This T cell receptor beta chain was obtained from a study of T cells in Graves' hyperthyroidism and ophthalmopathy. Whole-study findings and limits: It was a median 6.5 months before onset that the model predicted ophthalmopathy.

As for this clonotype: What it binds is not known.

Patients were aged 18 to 65, had disease duration under 2 months, and had newly diagnosed hyperthyroidism. Pregnant or lactating patients were excluded, as were those with uncontrolled infection or other autoimmune disease. In making diagnoses, clinical symptoms, serum thyroxine and TRAb, thyroid ultrasound and orbital computed tomography were all used. The CDR3 regions of TCR beta were amplified from RNA transcripts. A set of HTBI primers served as the primers for a first-round RT-PCR of the TCR CDR3. In TCRdb, the multiplex PCR reads were re-called with MiXCR into one record per CDR3 protein. The sample has about 610,000 distinct CDR3 sequences, about 45% seen once. This receptor was taken from a woman between 18 and 29 years old with Graves' hyperthyroidism. Sample: peripheral blood or thyroid tissue (not recorded which).

CDR3 loop: CASSPDPRHF. The CDR3 DNA sequence: TGTGCCAGCAGTCCAGACCCAAGACATTTT. The rearrangement uses TRBV6-6 and TRBJ1-5; D gene uncertain. The V and J ends lost 5 bases and 16 bases respectively, with 12 bases between them. The CDR3 runs 10 residues. Germline loops: CDR1 MNHNY, CDR2 SVGAGI (reference sequence).